The 21 T cell receptor beta chains below come from one sample, sequenced in a study of cytomegalovirus exposure and HLA in healthy donors (TCRdb year 2017). The library came from the immunoSEQ multiplex PCR assay. A mixture of 60 forward primers for TCR Vbeta segments and 13 reverse primers for TCR Jbeta segments was used in the multiplex PCR. TCRdb holds this immuneACCESS table with in-frame rearrangements only. Some clones are missing; in checked studies, unresolved V genes explain under half, and the rest has no known cause. This sample is represented by some 110,000 clones; about four fifths of them were singletons. The ten largest clones take up around 5% of the sample. The source material was PBMCs. Source of these receptors: a man aged 25-45 years in good health and CMV-seropositive.

CDR3 DNA: TGTGCCAGCAGCGTTGAGGGTTCACGGCCCCAGCATTTT. Amino acids: CASSVEGSRPQHF. This chain links TRBV9 with TRBJ1-5; D is undetermined. V lost 2 bases and J 9 bases, leaving 12 bases between the germline ends. This CDR3 contains 13 residues. Germline V CDR1 and CDR2: SGDLS, YYNGEE. Complete variable domain (other parts from reference TRBV9 and TRBJ1-5): DSGVTQTPKHLITATGQRVTLRCSPRSGDLSVYWYQQSLDQGLQFLIQYYNGEERAKGNILERFSAQQFPDLHSELNLSSLELGDSALYFCASSVEGSRPQHFGDGTRLSIL.

This chain joins TRBV2 and TRBJ2-1, with 10 bases that match TRBD2. Trimming cost V 3 bases and J 5 bases; bases outside gene matches: 13. CDR1 and CDR2 from the germline V gene are SNHLY and FYNNEI. The CDR3 length is 18 residues. CDR3 protein: CASSEGGLAGAPNNEQFF. For the CDR3, the DNA is TGTGCCAGCAGTGAGGGTGGGCTAGCGGGGGCCCCCAACAATGAGCAGTTCTTC.

This clone was observed once. This sequence joins TRBV14 and TRBJ1-2, with D possibly matching TRBD1 (6 bases). The germline V and J ends were trimmed by 0 bases and 8 bases, with 16 bases remaining between them. CDR1 and CDR2 (germline): SGHDN, FVKESK. The CDR3 covers 15 residues. In DNA form, the CDR3 reads TGTGCCAGCAGCCAAGATTTCGGGGACACGGCGGGCTACACCTTC. Its protein is CASSQDFGDTAGYTF.

The J gene is TRBJ2-5, the V gene TRBV5-1; the match to TRBD2 covers 11 bases. CDR3 length equals 16 residues. Looked up from germline, CDR1 is SGHRS and CDR2 is YFSETQ. J was trimmed by 1 base and V by 2 bases; bases with no gene match: 4. The CDR3 sequence: CASSFGTSGAQETQYF. The CDR3 coding sequence is TGCGCCAGCAGCTTTGGGACTAGCGGCGCCCAAGAGACCCAGTACTTC.

J is TRBJ1-4 and V is TRBV5-1; the D gene is possibly TRBD1 (6 bases). The CDR3 is 14 amino acids. CDR1 SGHRS and CDR2 YFSETQ come from the germline V gene. V was cut by 4 bases and J by 6 bases, with 13 bases left in between. DNA for the CDR3: TGCGCCAGCAGCGCACAGGGAGGGGATGAAAAACTGTTTTTT. Amino acid sequence: CASSAQGGDEKLFF.

This chain uses TRBV6-1 with TRBJ2-3; 8 bases fit TRBD2. Germline CDR1 MNHNS, CDR2 SASEGT. The length of the CDR3 is 15 residues. Losses at the gene ends were 6 bases for V and 6 bases for J; bases not matched to a gene: 11. The CDR3 DNA is TGTGCCAGCAGCAAGGAGCGGGGGCCGGGGGATACGCAGTATTTT. Translation: CASSKERGPGDTQYF.

The chain is built from TRBV6-1 and TRBJ1-1; D is undetermined. V lost 2 bases and J lost 4, with 8 bases in between. The CDR3 is 13 amino acids. Germline V lookup: CDR1 MNHNS, CDR2 SASEGT. This chain's CDR3 is CASSELQFTEAFF. CDR3 in DNA: TGTGCCAGCAGTGAACTCCAGTTCACTGAAGCTTTCTTT.

This chain joins TRBV9 and TRBJ2-5; 8 bases map to TRBD2. Matching the DNA end better, TRBJ2-7 makes the J call doubtful. CDR3 length equals 18 residues. Germline V CDR1 and CDR2: SGDLS, YYNGEE. This CDR3 is CASSGGGGASGSPYEQYF. CDR3 in DNA: TGTGCCAGCAGCGGCGGTGGGGGGGCTAGCGGGTCTCCCTACGAGCAGTACTTC.

The chain is built from TRBV25-1 and TRBJ2-3; 13 bases agree with TRBD2. Trimming took 3 bases from V and 4 from J; bases not matched to a gene: 4. Germline CDR1 reads MGHDK; CDR2 reads SYGVNS. The CDR3 is made up of 16 amino acids. The CDR3 reads CASSEGLAGRADTQYF. The CDR3, as DNA: TGTGCCAGCAGTGAGGGACTAGCGGGAAGGGCAGATACGCAGTATTTT.

The chain joins TRBV30 to TRBJ1-2; D possibly corresponds to TRBD1 (5 bases). The CDR3 sequence is 13 residues long. Germline assignment: CDR1 GTSNPN and CDR2 SVGIG (reference sequence). V was cut by 0 bases and J by 6 bases, with 11 bases left in between. CDR3 nucleotides: TGTGCCTGGAGTGTTCAGGGCTTGGATGGCTACACCTTC. Protein: CAWSVQGLDGYTF.

The rearrangement links TRBV4-1 to TRBJ2-3, with D tentatively TRBD2 (5 bases). Deletions cut 4 bases from V and 8 bases from J, with 16 bases between. CDR1 and CDR2 (germline): MGHRA, YSYEKL. This CDR3 contains 14 residues. The CDR3 reads CASSRSDSLGTQYF. CDR3 bases: TGCGCCAGCAGCCGCTCGGACTCGTTGGGTACGCAGTATTTT.

The chain recombines TRBV19 with TRBJ1-1; D remains ambiguous. V was pared by 3 bases and J by 4 bases, with 6 bases between. CDR1 is LNHDA and CDR2 is SQIVND in the germline V gene (reference sequence). The CDR3 is made up of 12 amino acids. The CDR3 DNA sequence: TGTGCCAGTAGTATCAGGCGCACTGAAGCTTTCTTT. As protein: CASSIRRTEAFF.

The count of this clone is one. The gene calls are TRBV4-2 and TRBJ1-6; TRBD1 matches 9 bases. Germline V gives CDR1 LGHNA, CDR2 YNFKEQ. The CDR3 is made up of 17 amino acids. The V segment lost 3 bases and the J segment 7 bases; nucleotides outside the gene matches: 10. The chain's CDR3 is CASSHYPPGQGNSPLHF. The CDR3 DNA follows: TGTGCCAGCAGCCATTATCCTCCGGGACAGGGCAATTCACCCCTCCACTTT.

The chain carries TRBV9 and TRBJ1-5; TRBD1 aligns across 9 bases. J gave up 5 bases and V 0 bases, and 6 bases lay outside the gene matches. CDR3 size: 16 residues. Germline V gene lookup returns CDR1 SGDLS and CDR2 YYNGEE. The CDR3 here is CASSVDTGGVDQPQHF. DNA for the CDR3: TGTGCCAGCAGCGTAGATACAGGGGGCGTAGATCAGCCCCAGCATTTT.

This clone has just one count. V is TRBV13 and J is TRBJ2-1; 12 nucleotides line up with TRBD2. CDR1 is PRHDT, CDR2 FYEKMQ, per germline (reference sequence). This CDR3 spans 15 amino acids. The V gene end was trimmed by 2 bases and the J gene end by 10 bases; junction bases not matched to a gene: 6. Here the CDR3 reads CASSLTASGGDEQFF. DNA of the CDR3: TGTGCCAGCAGCTTAACGGCTAGCGGGGGGGACGAGCAGTTCTTC.

The chain couples TRBV7-3 to TRBJ1-4; D gene ambiguous. Per germline, CDR1 SGHTA and CDR2 FQGTGA. Trimming took off 3 bases at V and 0 bases at J, with 8 bases between the two ends. The CDR3 has 15 amino acids. CDR3 protein: CASSLTGATNEKLFF. CDR3 DNA sequence: TGTGCCAGCAGCTTGACGGGTGCAACTAATGAAAAACTGTTTTTT.

The CDR3 loop reads CASSESLAGGSDTQYF. The DNA of the CDR3 is TGCGCCAGCAGTGAGTCCTTGGCGGGGGGCTCAGATACGCAGTATTTT. The chain uses TRBV10-1 and TRBJ2-3; 8 positions match TRBD2. V shed 0 bases, J shed 4 bases, and the junction held 6 bases outside the gene matches. CDR1 and CDR2 from the germline V gene are WNHNN and SYGVQD (reference sequence). The CDR3 runs to 16 residues.

This sequence joins TRBV4-3 and TRBJ2-6; D is undetermined. Germline V gene data show CDR1 as LGHNA and CDR2 as YSLEER. The CDR3 contains 18 residues. Trimming cost V 4 bases and J 0 bases, with 16 bases left between them. The CDR3 region is CASSRGVGSSSGANVLTF. CDR3 DNA sequence: TGCGCCAGCAGCCGAGGTGTTGGATCGAGCTCTGGGGCCAACGTCCTGACTTTC.

The genes are TRBV10-3 and TRBJ1-5, with 7 bases lining up with TRBD1. The germline CDR1 and CDR2 sequences are ENHRY and SYGVKD. CDR3 size: 13 residues. The V and J ends lost 6 bases and 2 bases, in that order; junction bases with no gene match: 1. The CDR3 is CAIRQGGNQPQHF. The CDR3 DNA is TGTGCCATCAGGCAGGGGGGCAATCAGCCCCAGCATTTT.

The chain joins TRBV18 to TRBJ1-2; tentatively, D is TRBD1 (6 bases). Germline loops: CDR1 KGHSH, CDR2 LQKENI. The V end was cut by 5 bases, the J end by 2 bases, with 18 bases between. The CDR3 has 16 amino acids. DNA of the CDR3: TGTGCCAGCTCAGCCGAGGACGGGACACAGAACTATGGCTACACCTTC. Encoded protein: CASSAEDGTQNYGYTF. Supplemented by reference TRBV18 and TRBJ1-2, the full variable domain reads NAGVMQNPRHLVRRRGQEARLRCSPMKGHSHVYWYRQLPEEGLKFMVYLQKENIIDESGMPKERFSAEFPKEGPSILRIQQVVRGDSAAYFCASSAEDGTQNYGYTFGSGTRLTVV.

The chain recombines TRBV19 with TRBJ2-5; 14 bases align to TRBD2. The CDR3 spans 17 residues. Looked up from germline, CDR1 is LNHDA and CDR2 is SQIVND (reference sequence). After removal of 10 bases from V and 1 base from J, the junction contained 11 bases not matched to a gene. For the CDR3, the DNA is TGTGCCACCGGGACTAGCGGGGGCCCTCACTTCCAAGAGACCCAGTACTTC. Its protein is CATGTSGGPHFQETQYF.